This T cell receptor beta chain was observed in a study of blood T cell repertoires in COVID-19. The wider study: Samples of COVID-19 (acute and convalescent) were obtained from the United States, Italy and Spain. T cells, B-cell-depleted T cells, or PBMCs provided the cDNA or gDNA that served as material.

Per the authors' pipeline: Nucleated cell number was recorded as an estimate derived from reference gene primer amplification. Profiling relied on immunoSEQ multiplex PCR, and the TCRdb table lists in-frame clones only, not all of them. V and J calls plus clone size are reproduced from that table; the DNA served to infer D and trimming. The sample includes around 160,000 clones, approximately 86% of them seen just once. This CDR3 has 14 residues. CDR1 MNHEY and CDR2 SVGAGI come from the germline V gene. The ends were cut back, 6 bases at V and 6 bases at J, with 14 bases in the middle. Sequenced: peripheral blood. The receptor was derived from a man aged 18 to 29 with acute or convalescent COVID-19. The rearrangement joins TRBV6-5 to TRBJ2-2; D gene unclear. As DNA, the CDR3 is TGTGCCAGCAGACCCCAGGTGACGTCCGGGGAGCTGTTTTTT. Its protein is CASRPQVTSGELFF.